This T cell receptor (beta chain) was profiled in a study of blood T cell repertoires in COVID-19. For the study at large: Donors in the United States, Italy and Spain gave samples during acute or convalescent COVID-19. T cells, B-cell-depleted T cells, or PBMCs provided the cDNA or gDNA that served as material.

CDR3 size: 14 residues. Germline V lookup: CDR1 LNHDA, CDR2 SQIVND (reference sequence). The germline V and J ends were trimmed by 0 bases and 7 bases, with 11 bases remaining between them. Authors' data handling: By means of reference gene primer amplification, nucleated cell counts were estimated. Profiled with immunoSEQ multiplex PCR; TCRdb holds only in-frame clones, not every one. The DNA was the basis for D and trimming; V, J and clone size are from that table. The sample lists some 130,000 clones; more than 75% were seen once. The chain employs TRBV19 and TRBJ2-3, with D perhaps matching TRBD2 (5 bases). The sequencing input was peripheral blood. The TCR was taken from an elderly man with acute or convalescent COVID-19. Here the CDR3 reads CASSIDLVTNTQYF. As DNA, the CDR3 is TGTGCCAGTAGTATAGATCTGGTGACTAATACGCAGTATTTT.